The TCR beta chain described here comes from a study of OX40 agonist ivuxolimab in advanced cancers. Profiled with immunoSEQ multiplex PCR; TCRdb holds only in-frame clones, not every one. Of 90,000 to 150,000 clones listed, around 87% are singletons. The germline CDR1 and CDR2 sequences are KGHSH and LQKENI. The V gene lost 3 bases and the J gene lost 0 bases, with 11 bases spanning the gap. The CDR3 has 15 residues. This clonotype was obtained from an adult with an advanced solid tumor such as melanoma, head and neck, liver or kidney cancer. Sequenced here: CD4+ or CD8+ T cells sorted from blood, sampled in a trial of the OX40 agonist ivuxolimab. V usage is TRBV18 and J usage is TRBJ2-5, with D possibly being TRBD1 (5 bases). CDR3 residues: CASSPPTAYQETQYF. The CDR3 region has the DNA TGTGCCAGCTCACCTCCGACAGCGTACCAAGAGACCCAGTACTTC.